This T cell receptor (beta chain) was observed in a study of response to subunit inactivated influenza vaccine (dated by TCRdb to the late 2010s). About the investigation overall: The study used deep quantitative T cell receptor repertoire profiling to track responses to a trivalent subunit inactivated influenza vaccine. The research as a whole found: The authors proposed that each seasonal influenza vaccination may bring in only a limited number of new T cells.

Library creation used RT-PCR. Sequencer: Illumina HiSeq 2500. TCRdb reprocessing: public reads trimmed at Q25 with fastp, clones called with MiXCR, in-frame beta chains kept. Duplicate CDR3 protein sequences are folded into a single record with the most common DNA and genes. The sample yields some 850,000 distinct CDR3 sequences; approximately 17% were counted once. 11% of the sample is held by the ten biggest clonotypes. About this clonotype: Its specific antigen is unknown. No base quality information exists; no much larger clone differs at one position.

Measured from the cysteine to the phenylalanine, the CDR3 is 15 residues long. Solely the CDR3 DNA is kept, with 45 bases framed from the first base. Looking up the germline V gene (reference sequence) yields CDR1 SEHNR and CDR2 FQNEAQ. The V end loses 0 bases and the J end loses 1 base, and a stretch of 9 bases separates them. The V gene is TRBV7-9 and the J gene is TRBJ1-1; tentative D gene TRBD1, with 6 bases matching. This TCR was sampled from a man aged 50 to 60 who received an inactivated influenza vaccine. Donor details come from another sample of the same person, matched by shared clones. Sequenced material: PBMCs from blood, taken 5 days after vaccination. The bases are TGTGCCAGCAGCTTAGCGGGGGCCGAGAACACTGAAGCTTTCTTT. It translates as CASSLAGAENTEAFF.